The 25 T cell receptor beta chains presented below share a single source sample, sequenced in a study of T cell repertoires in cytomegalovirus infection. Each CDR3 protein is one row after TCRdb ran MiXCR on the reads. The sample lists about 300,000 distinct CDR3 sequences; approximately 8.9% were seen once. The source material was PBMCs. Source of these receptors: a human donor in good health (CMV status not recorded). Some clones in this sample may be carry-over from other donors' samples.

This clonotype was counted many times. The chain is built from TRBV7-2 and TRBJ2-2, with TRBD2 matching 9 bases. Germline V gene lookup returns CDR1 SGHTA and CDR2 FQGNSA. The V and J ends lost 4 bases and 0 bases, in that order; junction bases with no gene match: 12. CDR3 length: 19 amino acids. CDR3 loop: CASSSRRSGGTANTGELFF. The CDR3 region has the DNA TGTGCCAGCAGCTCCCGCCGTAGCGGGGGAACCGCGAACACCGGGGAGCTGTTTTTT.

The CDR3 DNA reads TGCAGTGCCTCTACCCGGGACAGGTACACCGGGGAGCTGTTTTTT. The encoded protein is CSASTRDRYTGELFF. V gene TRBV20-1 combines with J gene TRBJ2-2; 8 bases are a match to TRBD1. The V and J ends lost 6 bases and 3 bases, in that order; junction bases with no gene match: 9. Germline V lookup: CDR1 DFQATT, CDR2 SNEGSKA (reference sequence). The CDR3 sequence is 15 residues long.

This clonotype was observed many times. V usage is TRBV12-3 or TRBV12-4 and J usage is TRBJ2-1, with 8 bases lining up with TRBD2. The V and J ends lost 3 bases and 11 bases, in that order; junction bases with no gene match: 3. This CDR3 has 12 amino acids. The CDR3 protein is CASSFGGAKQFF. CDR3 in DNA: TGTGCCAGCAGTTTCGGGGGGGCTAAGCAGTTCTTC.

This clonotype was detected many times. The rearrangement links TRBV5-8 to TRBJ1-5; TRBD1 aligns across 7 bases. The CDR3 runs to 15 residues. V lost 4 bases, J lost 1 base, and 5 bases stayed unmatched. Germline assignment: CDR1 SGHTS and CDR2 YDEGEE. CDR3 sequence (DNA): TGTGCCAGCAGCCCGGGACAGACGAGCAATCAGCCCCAGCATTTT. This encodes CASSPGQTSNQPQHF.

The V call is TRBV18, the J call TRBJ1-5; the D gene is possibly TRBD1 (5 bases). CDR1 and CDR2 from the germline V gene are KGHSH and LQKENI. The CDR3 length is 12 residues. The CDR3 reads CGGENSNQPQHF. CDR3 nucleotide sequence: TGTGGGGGCGAGAATAGCAATCAGCCCCAGCATTTT.

The table lists this clonotype with a few counts. This chain uses TRBV5-5 with TRBJ1-5; D gene uncertain. Germline V gene lookup returns CDR1 SGHKS and CDR2 YYEKEE (reference sequence). This CDR3 spans 17 amino acids. V was trimmed by 0 bases and J by 1 base, leaving 14 bases between them. Here the CDR3 reads CASSLVGTPRSNQPQHF. CDR3 DNA: TGTGCCAGCAGCTTGGTCGGCACACCCCGGAGCAATCAGCCCCAGCATTTT.

This clonotype was seen repeatedly, ten times or more. The chain uses TRBV7-2 and TRBJ2-1; no reliable D call. The CDR3 has 15 residues. The V and J ends lost 1 base and 1 base respectively, with 8 bases between them. Germline lookup yields CDR1 SGHTA and CDR2 FQGNSA. CDR3 sequence (DNA): TGTGCCAGCAGCTTAGGGGCACTATCCTACAATGAGCAGTTCTTC. Its protein is CASSLGALSYNEQFF.

As concerns this clonotype: This may arise from a read error, as a much more abundant clone is one base away. The chain links TRBV5-1 to TRBJ2-3; 11 bases are shared with TRBD2. Germline CDR1 is SGHRS and CDR2 is YFSETQ. The ends lost 6 bases at V and 6 bases at J; junction bases unmatched: 9. CDR3 length equals 15 residues. CDR3 sequence (DNA): TGCGCCAGCACCTCGACGACTAGCGGGGTCGATACGCAGTATTTT. It translates to CASTSTTSGVDTQYF.

The chain has TRBV7-9 and TRBJ2-7, with D hard to call. V was shortened by 9 bases and J by 0 bases, with 9 bases between the two germline ends. This CDR3 region has 12 residues. The V gene's germline CDR1 is SEHNR and CDR2 FQNEAQ (reference sequence). In DNA form, the CDR3 reads TGTGCCAGTTCTACATTCTCCTACGAGCAGTACTTC. Its translation: CASSTFSYEQYF.

The chain recombines TRBV20-1 with TRBJ2-1; TRBD2 agrees at 13 bases. Trimming cost V 5 bases and J 4 bases; bases outside gene matches: 5. CDR1 and CDR2 from the germline V gene are DFQATT and SNEGSKA (reference sequence). The length of the CDR3 is 15 residues. CDR3 sequence reads: CSALLAGGPYNEQFF. The CDR3 region has the DNA TGCAGTGCTCTACTAGCGGGGGGGCCATACAATGAGCAGTTCTTC.

The V call is TRBV28, the J call TRBJ1-2, with D hard to call. Germline CDR1 is MDHEN and CDR2 is SYDVKM. The germline V and J ends were trimmed by 3 bases and 6 bases, with 11 bases remaining between them. This CDR3 contains 13 residues. The CDR3 here is CASSFTRGNGYTF. CDR3 DNA: TGTGCCAGCAGTTTTACACGTGGGAATGGCTACACCTTC.

This clonotype was seen many times. The chain combines TRBV7-9 with TRBJ2-7, with unresolved D. The CDR3 runs 12 residues. The ends were cut back, 4 bases at V and 4 bases at J, with 8 bases in the middle. Germline V gene data show CDR1 as SEHNR and CDR2 as FQNEAQ (reference sequence). The CDR3 DNA reads TGTGCCAGCAGCTCCACTCGGTACGAGCAGTACTTC. It encodes CASSSTRYEQYF.

In its sample, this clonotype was seen many times. V gene TRBV7-2 combines with J gene TRBJ1-6; no clear D gene. Germline assignment: CDR1 SGHTA and CDR2 FQGNSA. The CDR3 consists of 12 residues. Trimming removed 7 bases from V and 10 bases from J, with 11 bases in between. The CDR3 DNA sequence: TGTGCCAGCACCTTTCCCCCCTCACCCCTCCACTTT. It yields the protein CASTFPPSPLHF.

This clonotype was counted many times. V and J are TRBV6-2 or TRBV6-3 and TRBJ2-2; 9 bases match TRBD1. Germline CDR1 is MNHEY and CDR2 is SVGEGT. The CDR3 contains 14 residues. The ends lost 10 bases at V and 5 bases at J; junction bases unmatched: 8. Here the CDR3 DNA reads TGTGCCACGGGAGGACAGGGGACGACCGGGGAGCTGTTTTTT. This encodes CATGGQGTTGELFF.

This clonotype was counted many times. CDR3 amino acids: CASSLSRQAFF. As DNA, the CDR3 is TGTGCCAGCAGCTTAAGCCGCCAGGCTTTCTTT. V gene TRBV7-9 combines with J gene TRBJ1-1, with D unresolved. The CDR3 contains 11 residues. In germline, CDR1 is SEHNR, CDR2 FQNEAQ (reference sequence). V was clipped by 2 bases and J by 11 bases, with 9 bases between them. The full variable domain, with the rest looked up from reference TRBV7-9 and TRBJ1-1, is DTGVSQNPRHKITKRGQNVTFRCDPISEHNRLYWYRQTLGQGPEFLTYFQNEAQLEKSRLLSDRFSAERPKGSFSTLEIQRTEQGDSAMYLCASSLSRQAFFGQGTRLTVV.

This clonotype was counted many times. The J gene is TRBJ2-7, the V gene TRBV6-4, with 9 nucleotides matching TRBD1. Germline loops: CDR1 MRHNA, CDR2 SNTAGT. With V trimmed by 6 bases and J by 0 bases, 6 bases remained unmatched. The CDR3 runs 15 residues. The CDR3 DNA follows: TGTGCCAGCAGAAGGACAGGGGATGACTCCTACGAGCAGTACTTC. Translating gives CASRRTGDDSYEQYF.

There are many counts of this clonotype. V usage is TRBV7-2 and J usage is TRBJ1-2, with a possible D match to TRBD1 (5 bases). Germline CDR1 reads SGHTA; CDR2 reads FQGNSA. The CDR3 consists of 12 residues. The V gene lost 5 bases and the J gene lost 5 bases, with 9 bases spanning the gap. Here the CDR3 reads CASSPDRYGYTF. CDR3 bases: TGTGCCAGCAGCCCCGACAGATATGGCTACACCTTC.

This clonotype was recorded at least ten times. The chain couples TRBV29-1 to TRBJ1-2; 7 nucleotides align to TRBD1. Per the germline V gene, CDR1 is SQVTM and CDR2 is ANQGSEA. The trim removed 0 bases at V and 7 bases at J, leaving 5 bases unmatched. This CDR3 spans 13 amino acids. The CDR3 DNA reads as TGCAGCGTTGAAGACACCGGGACAGTTGGCTACACCTTC. This sequence encodes CSVEDTGTVGYTF.

This clonotype was counted only a few times. This chain connects TRBV5-1 to TRBJ1-2, with D perhaps TRBD1 (5 bases). The CDR3 is 15 residues long. Germline V gene data show CDR1 as SGHRS and CDR2 as YFSETQ. V lost 7 bases and J lost 0, with 16 bases in between. The CDR3: CASAHGAGTNYGYTF. The DNA for the CDR3 is TGCGCCAGCGCCCACGGGGCAGGGACTAACTATGGCTACACCTTC.

This clonotype was picked up many times. The chain employs TRBV29-1 and TRBJ2-1; D is possibly TRBD1 (6 bases). The CDR3 has 13 residues. Per germline, CDR1 SQVTM and CDR2 ANQGSEA. The V and J ends lost 1 base and 6 bases respectively, with 10 bases between them. The CDR3 DNA reads as TGCAGCGTTGAAGCAGGGGCCTTCAATGAGCAGTTCTTC. Its translation is CSVEAGAFNEQFF.

V is TRBV5-1 and J is TRBJ2-6, with D perhaps being TRBD1 or TRBD2 (5 bases each). Germline V gene sequence: CDR1 SGHRS, CDR2 YFSETQ. This CDR3 region has 19 residues. The V end was cut by 4 bases, the J end by 0 bases, with 20 bases between. Written as DNA, the CDR3 is TGCGCCAGCAGCGCCGCCGGGACCCTTGGCCACTCTGGGGCCAACGTCCTGACTTTC. It yields the protein CASSAAGTLGHSGANVLTF.

The J gene is TRBJ1-5, the V gene TRBV28; D is unclear. V lost 4 bases and J 6 bases, leaving 10 bases between the germline ends. Germline values: CDR1 MDHEN, CDR2 SYDVKM. There are 13 residues in the CDR3. The CDR3 region is CASSSPSSQPQHF. The CDR3 DNA follows: TGTGCCAGCAGTTCCCCCAGTAGTCAGCCCCAGCATTTT.

This clonotype was counted many times. The chain carries TRBV20-1 and TRBJ2-1; 7 positions match TRBD1. From germline, CDR1 is DFQATT and CDR2 SNEGSKA (reference sequence). The J segment lost 3 bases and the V segment lost 2 bases, leaving 10 bases of the junction unmatched. The CDR3 covers 16 residues. This chain's CDR3 is CSARRGTANFYNEQFF. CDR3 nucleotide sequence: TGCAGTGCTAGAAGAGGGACAGCAAACTTCTACAATGAGCAGTTCTTC.

This clonotype was detected ten times or more. The J gene is TRBJ1-5, the V gene TRBV28; TRBD1 is a possible D gene (6 bases). The CDR3 runs to 17 residues. With 3 bases removed from V and 0 bases from J, the gap between germline ends came to 15 bases. Germline values: CDR1 MDHEN, CDR2 SYDVKM. CDR3 in amino acids: CASSLVGGGYSNQPQHF. As DNA, the CDR3 is TGTGCCAGCAGTTTGGTAGGGGGGGGTTATAGCAATCAGCCCCAGCATTTT.

This clonotype was picked up many times. The chain is built from TRBV20-1 and TRBJ2-3; 11 bases line up with TRBD2. This CDR3 has 13 residues. V shed 4 bases, J shed 6 bases, and the junction held 3 bases outside the gene matches. Germline values: CDR1 DFQATT, CDR2 SNEGSKA (reference sequence). The CDR3 region is CSAITSGGDTQYF. As DNA, the CDR3 is TGCAGTGCTATCACTAGCGGGGGTGATACGCAGTATTTT.